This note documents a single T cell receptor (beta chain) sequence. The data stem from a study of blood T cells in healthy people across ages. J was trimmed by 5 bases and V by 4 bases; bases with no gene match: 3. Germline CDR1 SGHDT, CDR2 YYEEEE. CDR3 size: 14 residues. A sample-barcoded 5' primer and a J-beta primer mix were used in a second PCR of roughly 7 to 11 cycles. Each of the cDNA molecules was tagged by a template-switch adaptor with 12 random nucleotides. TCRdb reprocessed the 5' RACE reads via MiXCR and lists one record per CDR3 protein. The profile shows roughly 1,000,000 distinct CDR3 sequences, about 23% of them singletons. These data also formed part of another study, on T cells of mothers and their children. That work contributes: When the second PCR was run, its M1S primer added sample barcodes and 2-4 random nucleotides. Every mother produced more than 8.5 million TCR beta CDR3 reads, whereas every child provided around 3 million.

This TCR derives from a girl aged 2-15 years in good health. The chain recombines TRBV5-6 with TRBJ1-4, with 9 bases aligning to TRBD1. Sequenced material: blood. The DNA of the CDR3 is TGTGCCAGCAGCAGACAGGGGGAGAATGAAAAACTGTTTTTT. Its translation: CASSRQGENEKLFF.